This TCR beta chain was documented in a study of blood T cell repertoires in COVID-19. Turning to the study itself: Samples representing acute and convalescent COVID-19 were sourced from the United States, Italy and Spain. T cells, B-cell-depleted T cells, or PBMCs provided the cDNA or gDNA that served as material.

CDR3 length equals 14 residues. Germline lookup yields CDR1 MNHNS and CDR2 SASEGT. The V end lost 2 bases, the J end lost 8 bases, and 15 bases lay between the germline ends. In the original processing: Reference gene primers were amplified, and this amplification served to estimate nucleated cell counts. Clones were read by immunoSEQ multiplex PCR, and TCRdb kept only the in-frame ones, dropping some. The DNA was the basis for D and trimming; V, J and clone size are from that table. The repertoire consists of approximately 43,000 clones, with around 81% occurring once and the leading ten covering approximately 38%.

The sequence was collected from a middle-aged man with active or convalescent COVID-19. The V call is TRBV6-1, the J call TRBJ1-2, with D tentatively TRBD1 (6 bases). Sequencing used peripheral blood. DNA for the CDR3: TGTGCCAGCAGTGAATTAGGGGGGGGAGCCGGCTACACCTTC. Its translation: CASSELGGGAGYTF.